The 21 T cell receptor beta chains presented below share a single source sample, sequenced in a study of blood T cell repertoires in COVID-19. The method was immunoSEQ multiplex PCR; TCRdb's version includes in-frame clones alone and lacks a portion of them. The repertoire consists of approximately 200,000 clones, with just under 90% occurring once and the leading ten covering 2% to 3%. What was sequenced was peripheral blood. These receptor sequences come from a man between 25 and 39 years old with COVID-19, enrolled during active disease.

The genes are TRBV29-1 and TRBJ2-3; the match to TRBD2 covers 14 bases. V trimming: 4 bases; J trimming: 6 bases; junction bases outside the gene matches: 15. Germline values: CDR1 SQVTM, CDR2 ANQGSEA. This CDR3 region has 18 residues. CDR3 sequence reads: CSVGGTSGSAGWGDTQYF. CDR3 sequence (DNA): TGCAGCGTTGGGGGGACTAGCGGGAGCGCTGGGTGGGGCGATACGCAGTATTTT.

The chain employs TRBV5-1 and TRBJ2-2; 9 positions match TRBD1. Germline loops: CDR1 SGHRS, CDR2 YFSETQ. The CDR3 covers 16 residues. The V gene end was trimmed by 4 bases and the J gene end by 0 bases; junction bases not matched to a gene: 4. CDR3 protein: CASSPRQGANTGELFF. The CDR3 DNA sequence: TGCGCCAGCAGCCCCCGACAGGGGGCGAACACCGGGGAGCTGTTTTTT.

V usage is TRBV7-3 and J usage is TRBJ2-5, with 9 bases that match TRBD1. The V segment lost 5 bases and the J segment 1 base; nucleotides outside the gene matches: 8. The CDR3 sequence is 16 residues long. Germline V gene lookup returns CDR1 SGHTA and CDR2 FQGTGA. CDR3 sequence reads: CASSRGTGYAQETQYF. DNA of the CDR3: TGTGCCAGCAGCCGTGGGACAGGGTATGCCCAAGAGACCCAGTACTTC.

This chain links TRBV7-9 with TRBJ1-1, with D uncertain. The germline V and J ends were trimmed by 8 bases and 1 base, with 11 bases remaining between them. This CDR3 spans 13 amino acids. Per germline, CDR1 SEHNR and CDR2 FQNEAQ (reference sequence). The CDR3 loop is CASVTPGNTEAFF. CDR3 DNA: TGTGCCAGCGTCACTCCAGGGAACACTGAAGCTTTCTTT.

The genes are TRBV7-2 and TRBJ1-6; 7 positions agree with TRBD1. J was trimmed by 10 bases and V by 6 bases; bases with no gene match: 9. The germline V gene encodes CDR1 SGHTA and CDR2 FQGNSA. The CDR3 is 14 residues long. CDR3 region: CASRLYRGGSPLHF. CDR3 DNA sequence: TGTGCCAGCAGACTATACAGGGGAGGATCACCCCTCCACTTT. Full variable domain (missing parts from reference TRBV7-2 and TRBJ1-6): GAGVSQSPSNKVTEKGKDVELRCDPISGHTALYWYRQSLGQGLEFLIYFQGNSAPDKSGLPSDRFSAERTGGSVSTLTIQRTQQEDSAVYLCASRLYRGGSPLHFGNGTRLTVT.

The chain uses TRBV3-1 (or the pseudogene TRBV3-2) and TRBJ1-1; D perhaps matches TRBD1 (6 bases). The CDR3 contains 18 residues. Trimming removed 4 bases at V and 3 bases at J, with 24 bases between. Germline CDR1 and CDR2: LGHDT and YNNKEL (reference sequence). This CDR3 reads CASSRYPWGGTLYTEAFF. DNA for the CDR3: TGTGCCAGCAGCCGATATCCCTGGGGGGGCACGTTGTACACTGAAGCTTTCTTT.

V gene TRBV6-5 combines with J gene TRBJ1-6; TRBD1 is a possible D gene (5 bases). The V gene lost 7 bases and the J gene lost 6 bases, with 16 bases spanning the gap. Germline values: CDR1 MNHEY, CDR2 SVGAGI. The CDR3 length is 15 residues. Here the CDR3 reads CASTSEGLINSPLHF. For the CDR3, the DNA is TGTGCCAGCACGTCTGAGGGACTGATTAATTCACCCCTCCACTTT.

This chain connects TRBV2 to TRBJ1-2, with D hard to call. The V gene lost 8 bases and the J gene lost 0 bases, with 10 bases spanning the gap. The CDR3 spans 13 residues. Germline V gene data show CDR1 as SNHLY and CDR2 as FYNNEI. The CDR3 protein is CASWEVTNYGYTF. In nucleotides, the CDR3 is TGTGCCAGCTGGGAAGTCACTAACTATGGCTACACCTTC.

The rearrangement uses TRBV6-5 and TRBJ1-1; possible D gene TRBD1, 6 bases. V lost 0 bases and J lost 3, with 14 bases in between. This CDR3 comprises 16 residues. CDR1 and CDR2 (germline): MNHEY, SVGAGI. The CDR3 region has the DNA TGTGCCAGCAGTTACTCACAGGGTCCTAAAGACACTGAAGCTTTCTTT. Translation gives CASSYSQGPKDTEAFF.

The chain is built from TRBV6-2 or TRBV6-3 and TRBJ1-1, with D hard to call. The CDR3 is made up of 13 amino acids. Trimming removed 0 bases at V and 8 bases at J, with 10 bases between. CDR1 MNHEY and CDR2 SVGEGT come from the germline V gene. Written as DNA, the CDR3 is TGTGCCAGCAGTTACTCGTCAGGAGGAGAAGCTTTCTTT. It translates to CASSYSSGGEAFF.

The J gene is TRBJ1-5, the V gene TRBV7-9; D is perhaps TRBD1 (6 bases). This CDR3 region has 16 residues. Looked up from germline, CDR1 is SEHNR and CDR2 is FQNEAQ (reference sequence). V was cut by 2 bases and J by 3 bases, with 14 bases left in between. CDR3 in amino acids: CASSLLVGAYNQPQHF. Written as DNA, the CDR3 is TGTGCCAGCAGCTTACTAGTGGGGGCCTACAATCAGCCCCAGCATTTT.

The rearrangement joins TRBV6-6 to TRBJ2-7; no definite D call. Germline CDR1 and CDR2: MNHNY and SVGAGI (reference sequence). V was shortened by 7 bases and J by 0 bases, with 10 bases between the two germline ends. The length of the CDR3 is 13 residues. CDR3 amino acids: CASISRSSYEQYF. CDR3 coding DNA: TGTGCCAGCATTTCTAGGAGCTCCTACGAGCAGTACTTC.

V is TRBV5-4 and J is TRBJ1-2, with D hard to call. Germline loops: CDR1 SGHNT, CDR2 YYREEE (reference sequence). The CDR3 covers 16 residues. V lost 2 bases and J 7 bases, leaving 21 bases between the germline ends. CDR3 sequence: CASSFNGSPGGGGYTF. The CDR3 coding sequence is TGTGCCAGCAGCTTCAACGGTTCACCGGGTGGAGGTGGCTACACCTTC.

This clone was counted a few times. V gene TRBV18 combines with J gene TRBJ1-3; 7 bases fit TRBD1. The ends lost 5 bases at V and 0 bases at J; junction bases unmatched: 7. From germline, CDR1 is KGHSH and CDR2 LQKENI. The CDR3 length is 16 residues. CDR3 nucleotide sequence: TGTGCCAGCTCATCGCTACAGGGGCCCTCTGGAAACACCATATATTTT. This translates into CASSSLQGPSGNTIYF.

The J gene is TRBJ1-1, the V gene TRBV19, with 8 bases identical to TRBD1. Per the germline V gene, CDR1 is LNHDA and CDR2 is SQIVND (reference sequence). The CDR3 length is 15 residues. The J segment lost 2 bases and the V segment lost 5 bases, leaving 7 bases of the junction unmatched. CDR3 DNA: TGTGCCAGTAGTCCCCGACAGGGGTCAAACACTGAAGCTTTCTTT. It yields the protein CASSPRQGSNTEAFF.

V gene TRBV5-6 combines with J gene TRBJ2-5, with 10 bases aligning to TRBD2. Per the germline V gene, CDR1 is SGHDT and CDR2 is YYEEEE. The CDR3 covers 17 residues. Trimming cost V 4 bases and J 2 bases; bases outside gene matches: 11. The CDR3 bases are TGTGCCAGCAGCCCCTGGGGGGGACTAGCGTTACAAGAGACCCAGTACTTC. Protein product: CASSPWGGLALQETQYF.

The J gene is TRBJ2-7, the V gene TRBV18; D remains ambiguous. There are 14 residues in the CDR3. Trimming removed 0 bases from V and 9 bases from J, with 15 bases in between. Germline V gene lookup returns CDR1 KGHSH and CDR2 LQKENI. As DNA, the CDR3 is TGTGCCAGCTCACCACCGAGCCAGAGGCGTGGGCAGTACTTC. This encodes CASSPPSQRRGQYF.

V gene TRBV4-3 combines with J gene TRBJ1-6; D gene ambiguous. Deletions cut 0 bases from V and 10 bases from J, with 10 bases between. Per the germline V gene, CDR1 is LGHNA and CDR2 is YSLEER. This CDR3 spans 14 amino acids. The DNA for the CDR3 is TGCGCCAGCAGCCAAGATCATGGGAGATCACCCCTCCACTTT. Amino acid sequence: CASSQDHGRSPLHF.

The gene calls are TRBV27 and TRBJ1-4; TRBD1 matches at 12 bases. V shed 3 bases and J 5 bases; nucleotides not matched to a gene: 22. Germline loops: CDR1 MNHEY, CDR2 SMNVEV (reference sequence). This CDR3 is built from 22 residues. This chain's CDR3 is CASSFLGQGATFNPNPNEKLFF. The CDR3 nucleotides are TGTGCCAGCAGTTTCCTGGGACAGGGGGCAACTTTTAACCCGAACCCGAATGAAAAACTGTTTTTT.

This clone was detected once. The V call is TRBV19, the J call TRBJ1-2, with a tentative D call TRBD1 (5 bases). This CDR3 is 14 amino acids long. Germline V gene lookup returns CDR1 LNHDA and CDR2 SQIVND (reference sequence). Trimming stripped 5 bases from V and 5 bases from J, with 15 bases between. The CDR3 region has the DNA TGTGCCAGTAGTGCCTTAGCGGGGACTTATGGCTACACCTTC. This codes for CASSALAGTYGYTF.

The chain couples TRBV6-5 to TRBJ2-2; tentatively, D is TRBD2 (7 bases). Germline V lookup: CDR1 MNHEY, CDR2 SVGAGI. Deletions cut 0 bases from V and 9 bases from J, with 17 bases between. This CDR3 region has 16 residues. CDR3 in DNA: TGTGCCAGCAGTTACTCGAATAGGGGGGGGCCGAGGGAGCTGTTTTTT. This sequence encodes CASSYSNRGGPRELFF.